The 26 T cell receptor beta chains below all came from one sample that was sequenced in a study of T cells in Graves' hyperthyroidism and ophthalmopathy (dated by TCRdb to about 2019). The library was generated by multiplex PCR. The reads were generated on an Illumina HiSeq 2000. The TCR beta CDR3 regions were amplified from RNA transcripts. The TCR CDR3 was subjected to a first round of RT-PCR using the HTBI primer set and the Qiagen OneStep RT-PCR kit. TCRdb reanalyzed the raw reads on its own, using fastp at Q25 for trimming and MiXCR for clone calling, and kept in-frame beta chains. Each entry is one CDR3 protein sequence, shown with its most common DNA and genes. The sample data list hundreds of thousands of distinct CDR3 sequences, and approximately 15% of these were observed just once. The ten largest clones add up to more than 3% of the sample. The source material was blood. These receptors were taken from a woman in her thirties or forties with Graves' ophthalmopathy.

The rearrangement links TRBV7-6 to TRBJ2-3; unclear D gene. This CDR3 region has 16 residues. Germline-derived CDR1 and CDR2 are SGHVS and FNYEAQ. V gave up 5 bases and J gave up 0 bases, with 15 bases separating them. The CDR3 reads CASSVMTRRSTDTQYF. The DNA for the CDR3 is TGTGCCAGCAGCGTAATGACCCGCCGGAGCACAGATACGCAGTATTTT.

There are many counts of this clonotype. The chain carries TRBV7-2 and TRBJ1-2; 12 bases match TRBD1. CDR3 length equals 16 residues. J gave up 8 bases and V 0 bases, and 7 bases lay outside the gene matches. Germline-derived CDR1 and CDR2 are SGHTA and FQGNSA. The CDR3 nucleotides are TGTGCCAGCAGCTTAGCGCGGGACAGGGGGCGGAAGGGCTACACCTTC. It is translated as CASSLARDRGRKGYTF.

There are many counts of this clonotype. This chain uses TRBV7-9 with TRBJ1-1; 7 positions agree with TRBD1. The CDR3 is 14 amino acids. Germline CDR1 and CDR2: SEHNR and FQNEAQ (reference sequence). V lost 5 bases to trimming and J lost 5 bases; unmatched junction nucleotides: 8. The CDR3 bases are TGTGCCAGCAGCGAGGACAGGAGTGGAACTGAAGCTTTCTTT. Protein product: CASSEDRSGTEAFF.

This clonotype was counted ten times or more. V is TRBV3-1 and J is TRBJ1-4, with D perhaps matching TRBD1 (5 bases). Trimming pared 8 bases from V and 5 bases from J, leaving 9 bases between. Germline values: CDR1 LGHDT, CDR2 YNNKEL (reference sequence). The CDR3 covers 12 residues. The CDR3 DNA sequence: TGTGCCAGCTCGGGGCTAAATGAAAAACTGTTTTTT. It encodes CASSGLNEKLFF. The full variable domain, rest sourced from reference TRBV3-1 and TRBJ1-4, is DTAVSQTPKYLVTQMGNDKSIKCEQNLGHDTMYWYKQDSKKFLKIMFSYNNKELIINETVPNRFSPKSPDKAHLNLHINSLELGDSAVYFCASSGLNEKLFFGSGTQLSVL.

A few counts support this clonotype. This chain connects TRBV20-1 to TRBJ2-1, with 11 bases fitting TRBD2. The CDR3 sequence is 14 residues long. V gave up 2 bases and J gave up 14 bases; unmatched junction bases: 11. Per germline, CDR1 DFQATT and CDR2 SNEGSKA (reference sequence). This CDR3 reads CSARTTSGGEREFF. CDR3 nucleotides: TGCAGTGCTAGAACTACTAGCGGGGGAGAACGGGAGTTCTTC.

This clonotype was seen a few times. The genes are TRBV5-5 and TRBJ2-1; TRBD2 aligns across 10 bases. The germline V gene encodes CDR1 SGHKS and CDR2 YYEKEE (reference sequence). The CDR3 loop spans 18 amino acids. The ends lost 4 bases at V and 0 bases at J; junction bases unmatched: 10. The CDR3 sequence: CASSPPGLARSSYNEQFF. CDR3 nucleotide sequence: TGTGCCAGCAGCCCGCCGGGACTAGCGCGGAGCTCCTACAATGAGCAGTTCTTC.

This clonotype came up many times. The chain combines TRBV18 with TRBJ1-1, with D perhaps TRBD1 (5 bases). Trimming removed 3 bases from V and 3 bases from J, with 17 bases in between. This CDR3 is built from 16 residues. Per germline, CDR1 KGHSH and CDR2 LQKENI. The CDR3 spells CASSPNVAGTYTEAFF. DNA for the CDR3: TGTGCCAGCTCACCTAACGTGGCAGGGACGTACACTGAAGCTTTCTTT.

V is TRBV4-1 and J is TRBJ2-1; no clear D gene. Trimming left V 1 base short and J 4 bases short, with 5 bases between. This CDR3 spans 13 amino acids. Germline V CDR1 and CDR2: MGHRA, YSYEKL. This CDR3 reads CASSQVQYNEQFF. Written as DNA, the CDR3 is TGCGCCAGCAGCCAAGTCCAGTACAATGAGCAGTTCTTC.

Many counts were recorded for this clonotype. The V and J genes are TRBV2 and TRBJ2-7, with TRBD2 identical over 11 bases. The germline CDR1 and CDR2 sequences are SNHLY and FYNNEI. V lost 6 bases and J lost 6; bases outside the gene matches: 7. The CDR3 totals 14 residues. The CDR3 reads CASSVTSGISEQYF. CDR3 nucleotide sequence: TGTGCCAGCAGCGTGACTAGCGGGATATCCGAGCAGTACTTC.

The genes are TRBV29-1 and TRBJ2-5; possibly TRBD2 for D (6 bases). The CDR3 length is 15 residues. From germline, CDR1 is SQVTM and CDR2 ANQGSEA. The V gene lost 4 bases and the J gene lost 3 bases, with 18 bases spanning the gap. In DNA form, the CDR3 reads TGCAGCGTTGCATTAAGGTTAGCGGCTGAAGAGACCCAGTACTTC. As protein: CSVALRLAAEETQYF.

As regards this clonotype: Its ends do not fully match the called genes, so a read error is possible. The chain is built from TRBV5-1 and TRBJ1-1; D may be TRBD1 (6 bases). Per the germline V gene, CDR1 is SGHRS and CDR2 is YFSETQ. CDR3 length: 14 amino acids. The CDR3 nucleotides read TGCGCCAGCAGCTTAGGGCAGGGGAACACTGAAACTTTCTTT. Translated: CASSLGQGNTETFF. The whole variable domain, remainder taken from reference TRBV5-1 and TRBJ1-1, is KAGVTQTPRYLIKTRGQQVTLSCSPISGHRSVSWYQQTPGQGLQFLFEYFSETQRNKGNFPGRFSGRQFSNSRSEMNVSTLELGDSALYLCASSLGQGNTETFFGQGTRLTVV.

Ten or more counts support this clonotype. The J gene is TRBJ1-1, the V gene TRBV12-3 or TRBV12-4; D gene unclear. Trimming cost V 6 bases and J 1 base, with 9 bases left between them. The CDR3 has 13 amino acids. The CDR3 bases are TGTGCCAGCAGGAATTCACAGAACACTGAAGCTTTCTTT. Amino acids: CASRNSQNTEAFF.

This clonotype was counted many times. This chain links TRBV11-2 with TRBJ2-7; the D is unclear. The CDR3 contains 13 residues. Germline V gene data show CDR1 as SGHAT and CDR2 as FQNNGV. Deletions cut 8 bases from V and 0 bases from J, with 11 bases between. Here the CDR3 reads CASAPRYSYEQYF. CDR3 coding DNA: TGTGCCAGCGCGCCAAGATACTCCTACGAGCAGTACTTC.

The J gene is TRBJ1-4, the V gene TRBV29-1; TRBD1 might be the D (6 bases). The CDR3 runs to 13 residues. Looked up from germline, CDR1 is SQVTM and CDR2 is ANQGSEA. Trimming removed 7 bases at V and 2 bases at J, with 11 bases between. CDR3 protein: CSAEGGTNEKLFF. The CDR3 coding sequence is TGCAGCGCCGAGGGGGGGACTAATGAAAAACTGTTTTTT.

This clonotype was picked up a small number of times. The J gene is TRBJ2-5, the V gene TRBV7-9, with TRBD2 matching 10 bases. Looked up from germline, CDR1 is SEHNR and CDR2 is FQNEAQ (reference sequence). V was clipped by 5 bases and J by 5 bases; unmatched bases: 5. The CDR3 spans 14 residues. CDR3 in DNA: TGTGCCAGCAGCCCGGCGGGACTAGCGGAGACCCAGTACTTC. It encodes CASSPAGLAETQYF.

Ten or more counts support this clonotype. The CDR3 DNA reads TGTGCCAGCAGCGGTCAGACAGGGAGCTCCTACGAGCAGTACTTC. This encodes CASSGQTGSSYEQYF. The chain employs TRBV6-1 and TRBJ2-7; 7 nucleotides line up with TRBD1. The germline V gene encodes CDR1 MNHNS and CDR2 SASEGT. This CDR3 spans 15 amino acids. Unmatched junction bases numbered 8, after V lost 6 bases and J lost 0 bases.

This clonotype was counted at least ten times. This chain uses TRBV7-8 with TRBJ2-1, with D perhaps matching TRBD1 or TRBD2 (5 bases each). V gave up 4 bases and J gave up 4 bases, with 11 bases separating them. This CDR3 spans 14 amino acids. Germline-derived CDR1 and CDR2 are SGHVS and FQNEAQ. CDR3: CASSSGPNYNEQFF. Written as DNA, the CDR3 is TGTGCCAGCAGCTCGGGACCAAATTACAATGAGCAGTTCTTC.

A single count supports this clonotype. This rearrangement joins TRBV29-1 to TRBJ2-7; a weak D match, TRBD1 (5 bases). V gave up 0 bases and J gave up 3 bases, with 9 bases separating them. The CDR3 has 13 residues. Germline CDR1 SQVTM, CDR2 ANQGSEA. CDR3 region: CSVEDEDSYEQYF. The DNA for the CDR3 is TGCAGCGTTGAAGATGAAGACAGCTACGAGCAGTACTTC.

The chain carries TRBV9 and TRBJ1-1; D call uncertain. With 3 bases removed from V and 1 base from J, the gap between germline ends came to 13 bases. The V gene's germline CDR1 is SGDLS and CDR2 YYNGEE. CDR3 size: 15 residues. Written as DNA, the CDR3 is TGTGCCAGCAGCGAAGCCTCGGGTGCGAACACTGAAGCTTTCTTT. Protein sequence: CASSEASGANTEAFF.

The V call is TRBV10-3, the J call TRBJ2-7; 7 bases map to TRBD2. The CDR3 runs 14 residues. Looked up from germline, CDR1 is ENHRY and CDR2 is SYGVKD. V lost 4 bases to trimming and J lost 7 bases; unmatched junction nucleotides: 10. The CDR3 DNA reads TGTGCCATCAGTGGGGGGGGTACAACGGAAGAGCAGTACTTC. Amino acid sequence: CAISGGGTTEEQYF.

The table lists this clonotype with a few counts. The J gene is TRBJ2-1, the V gene TRBV9, with a weak D call TRBD2 (5 bases). From germline, CDR1 is SGDLS and CDR2 YYNGEE. There are 15 residues in the CDR3. V was pared by 4 bases and J by 0 bases, with 11 bases between. CDR3 bases: TGTGCCAGCAGCCAAAGCCTAGCCTCCTACAATGAGCAGTTCTTC. It is translated as CASSQSLASYNEQFF.

The rearrangement joins TRBV9 to TRBJ1-2; TRBD1 matches at 8 bases. V was clipped by 6 bases and J by 3 bases; unmatched bases: 7. The germline CDR1 and CDR2 sequences are SGDLS and YYNGEE. This CDR3 comprises 14 residues. DNA for the CDR3: TGTGCCAGCACCCTTGCGACAGGGGACTATGGCTACACCTTC. It specifies CASTLATGDYGYTF.

This clonotype appeared many times. The V gene is TRBV11-1, the J gene TRBJ2-1, with D tentatively TRBD1 (6 bases). Trimming took 3 bases from V and 3 from J, leaving 15 bases between them. Per the germline V gene, CDR1 is SGHAT and CDR2 is FQDESV (reference sequence). The CDR3 length is 16 residues. The CDR3 here is CASSLGGQYLYNEQFF. DNA of the CDR3: TGTGCCAGCAGCTTGGGTGGACAGTACCTCTACAATGAGCAGTTCTTC.

This clonotype was detected only a few times. This chain connects TRBV18 to TRBJ2-2, with D perhaps assigned TRBD1 or TRBD2 (5 bases each). CDR3 length equals 15 residues. Per germline, CDR1 KGHSH and CDR2 LQKENI. The V end was cut by 2 bases, the J end by 6 bases, with 13 bases between. Written as DNA, the CDR3 is TGTGCCAGCTCACCAGGAGAGGGGCCGGCCGGGGAGCTGTTTTTT. It is translated as CASSPGEGPAGELFF.

This clonotype has ten or more counts. The gene calls are TRBV11-2 and TRBJ2-3, with TRBD1 identical over 8 bases. J lost 5 bases, V lost 6 bases, and 10 bases had no gene match. The germline V gene encodes CDR1 SGHAT and CDR2 FQNNGV. This CDR3 has 15 residues. CDR3 coding DNA: TGTGCCAGCAGTCCTGGACAGGGAAGGGGAGATACGCAGTATTTT. Translated: CASSPGQGRGDTQYF.

The sample holds a few counts of this clonotype. V is TRBV20-1 and J is TRBJ1-3; D is undetermined. This CDR3 is 13 amino acids long. Trimming removed 3 bases from V and 0 bases from J, with 6 bases in between. Germline loops: CDR1 DFQATT, CDR2 SNEGSKA (reference sequence). This CDR3 is CSASTFSGNTIYF. In nucleotides, the CDR3 is TGCAGTGCTAGTACTTTCTCTGGAAACACCATATATTTT.